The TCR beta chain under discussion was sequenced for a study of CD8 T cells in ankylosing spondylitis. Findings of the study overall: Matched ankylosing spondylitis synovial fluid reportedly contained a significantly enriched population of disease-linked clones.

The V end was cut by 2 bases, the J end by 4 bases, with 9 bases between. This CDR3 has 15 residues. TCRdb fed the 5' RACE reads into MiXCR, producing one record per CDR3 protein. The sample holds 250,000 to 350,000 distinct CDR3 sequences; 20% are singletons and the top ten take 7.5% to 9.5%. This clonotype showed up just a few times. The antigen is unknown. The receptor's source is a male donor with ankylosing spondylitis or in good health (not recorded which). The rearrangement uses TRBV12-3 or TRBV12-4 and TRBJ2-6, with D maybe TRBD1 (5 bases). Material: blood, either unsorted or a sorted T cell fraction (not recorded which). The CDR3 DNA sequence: TGTGCCAGCAGTTTAAGGGGATCCGGGGCCAACGTCCTGACTTTC. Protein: CASSLRGSGANVLTF.